A single sample is the source of the 8 T cell receptor beta chains below, sequenced in a study of CD8+ T cells in alopecia areata. cDNA serving as the sequencing template came from extracted, reverse transcribed RNA. This table comes from immunoSEQ multiplex PCR, and its TCRdb copy is limited to in-frame clones, with some not included. This sample has over 120,000 clones, with around 60% found just once. The input for sequencing was CD4+ T cells sorted from blood, taken at week 0. The receptors here all came from a human donor with alopecia areata.

V is TRBV7-9 and J is TRBJ2-5; D remains ambiguous. The CDR3 runs 15 residues. The germline V gene encodes CDR1 SEHNR and CDR2 FQNEAQ (reference sequence). With 5 bases removed from V and 1 base from J, the gap between germline ends came to 14 bases. CDR3 in amino acids: CASSTRLASQETQYF. In DNA, the CDR3 is TGTGCCAGCAGCACGCGGTTAGCCAGCCAAGAGACCCAGTACTTC.

This clone was counted between two and nine times. The rearrangement links TRBV5-1 to TRBJ2-7; D gene ambiguous. V dropped 6 bases and J dropped 1 base, with 8 bases sitting between them. Germline V gene sequence: CDR1 SGHRS, CDR2 YFSETQ. CDR3 length: 12 amino acids. The CDR3: CASTPGSYEQYF. CDR3 in DNA: TGCGCCAGCACCCCCGGGTCCTACGAGCAGTACTTC.

This chain joins TRBV7-8 and TRBJ1-6; 7 bases fit TRBD1. CDR3 length: 16 residues. J lost 6 bases, V lost 1 base, and 6 bases had no gene match. Germline V gene sequence: CDR1 SGHVS, CDR2 FQNEAQ. The CDR3 region is CASSLVVGTANSPLHF. CDR3 DNA sequence: TGTGCCAGCAGCTTAGTGGTGGGGACAGCTAATTCACCCCTCCACTTT. Together with reference TRBV7-8 and TRBJ1-6, the CDR3 gives the full variable domain: GAGVSQSPRYKVAKRGQDVALRCDPISGHVSLFWYQQALGQGPEFLTYFQNEAQLDKSGLPSDRFFAERPEGSVSTLKIQRTQQEDSAVYLCASSLVVGTANSPLHFGNGTRLTVT.

This chain uses TRBV5-4 with TRBJ2-5, with D possibly being TRBD2 (5 bases). This CDR3 has 14 residues. Germline V gene lookup returns CDR1 SGHNT and CDR2 YYREEE (reference sequence). Trimming took off 7 bases at V and 2 bases at J, with 15 bases between the two ends. CDR3 sequence: CASAPSSGQETQYF. CDR3 sequence (DNA): TGTGCCAGCGCCCCGAGCAGCGGACAAGAGACCCAGTACTTC.

The rearrangement joins TRBV30 to TRBJ2-3; the D gene is possibly TRBD2 (5 bases). The CDR3 consists of 13 residues. Trimming removed 2 bases at V and 2 bases at J, with 8 bases between. CDR1 is GTSNPN, CDR2 SVGIG, per germline (reference sequence). CDR3 sequence: CAWSPGNTDTQYF. The CDR3 nucleotides are TGTGCCTGGAGTCCGGGGAACACAGATACGCAGTATTTT.

The V and J genes are TRBV11-3 and TRBJ2-3; the D is unclear. The CDR3 totals 13 residues. From germline, CDR1 is SGHNT and CDR2 YENEEA. V was cut by 7 bases and J by 5 bases, with 13 bases left in between. CDR3 DNA sequence: TGTGCCAGCACTTCTAGTTCTGTAGATACGCAGTATTTT. Translating it yields CASTSSSVDTQYF.

This clone turned up a few times. This sequence joins TRBV11-2 and TRBJ2-5; 9 bases agree with TRBD1. CDR3 length: 14 residues. With V trimmed by 7 bases and J by 7 bases, 10 bases remained unmatched. Germline loops: CDR1 SGHAT, CDR2 FQNNGV. This CDR3 is CASTDRGDFGTQYF. The CDR3, as DNA: TGTGCCAGCACGGACAGGGGAGATTTTGGGACCCAGTACTTC.

V gene TRBV6-5 combines with J gene TRBJ1-2; D not certain. The CDR3 is 15 amino acids. V was pared by 0 bases and J by 4 bases, with 12 bases between. Germline-derived CDR1 and CDR2 are MNHEY and SVGAGI. The CDR3 bases are TGTGCCAGCAGTTACTCCGGGAACGGAGGCTATGGCTACACCTTC. This codes for CASSYSGNGGYGYTF.